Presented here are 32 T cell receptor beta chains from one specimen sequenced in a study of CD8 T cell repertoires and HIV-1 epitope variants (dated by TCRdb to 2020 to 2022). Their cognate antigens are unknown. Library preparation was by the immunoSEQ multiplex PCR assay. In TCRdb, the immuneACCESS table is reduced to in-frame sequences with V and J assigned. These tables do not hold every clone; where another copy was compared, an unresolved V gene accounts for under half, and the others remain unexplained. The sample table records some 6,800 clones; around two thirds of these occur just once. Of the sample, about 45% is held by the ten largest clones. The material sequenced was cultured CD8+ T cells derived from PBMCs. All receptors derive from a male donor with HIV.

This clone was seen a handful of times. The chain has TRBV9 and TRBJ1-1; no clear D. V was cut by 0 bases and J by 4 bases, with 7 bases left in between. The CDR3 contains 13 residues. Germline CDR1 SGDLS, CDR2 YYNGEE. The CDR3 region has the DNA TGTGCCAGCAGCGTAGGGGGAAGCACTGAAGCTTTCTTT. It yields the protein CASSVGGSTEAFF. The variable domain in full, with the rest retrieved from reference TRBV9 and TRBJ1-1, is DSGVTQTPKHLITATGQRVTLRCSPRSGDLSVYWYQQSLDQGLQFLIQYYNGEERAKGNILERFSAQQFPDLHSELNLSSLELGDSALYFCASSVGGSTEAFFGQGTRLTVV.

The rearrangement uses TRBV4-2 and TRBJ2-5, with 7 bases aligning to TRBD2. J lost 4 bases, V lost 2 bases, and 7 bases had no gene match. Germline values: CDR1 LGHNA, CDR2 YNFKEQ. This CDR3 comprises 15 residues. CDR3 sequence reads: CASSQTTSVVETQYF. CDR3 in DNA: TGTGCCAGCAGCCAAACAACTAGCGTTGTAGAGACCCAGTACTTC.

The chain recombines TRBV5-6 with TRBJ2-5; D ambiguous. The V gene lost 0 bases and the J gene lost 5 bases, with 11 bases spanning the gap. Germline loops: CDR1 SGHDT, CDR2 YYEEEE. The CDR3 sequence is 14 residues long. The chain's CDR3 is CASSLALGRETQYF. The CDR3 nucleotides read TGTGCCAGCAGCTTGGCCTTGGGTAGGGAGACCCAGTACTTC.

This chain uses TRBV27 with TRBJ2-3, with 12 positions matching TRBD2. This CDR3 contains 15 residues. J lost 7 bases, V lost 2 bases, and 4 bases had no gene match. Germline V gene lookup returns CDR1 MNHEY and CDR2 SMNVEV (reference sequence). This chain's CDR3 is CASSLDLAGGNTQYF. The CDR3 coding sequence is TGTGCCAGCAGTTTAGACCTAGCGGGAGGGAATACGCAGTATTTT.

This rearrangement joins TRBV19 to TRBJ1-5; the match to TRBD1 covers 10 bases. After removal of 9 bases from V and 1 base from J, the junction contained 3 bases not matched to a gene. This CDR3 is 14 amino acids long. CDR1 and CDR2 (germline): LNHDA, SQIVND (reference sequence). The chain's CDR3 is CASRQGASNQPQHF. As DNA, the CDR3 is TGTGCCAGCCGACAGGGGGCGAGCAATCAGCCCCAGCATTTT.

The CDR3 is CASRGRDFYEQYF. The CDR3 DNA reads TGTGCCAGTAGGGGCCGGGACTTCTACGAGCAGTACTTC. V usage is TRBV19 and J usage is TRBJ2-5; D might be TRBD2 (6 bases). The J call may be wrong; the DNA end is better matched by TRBJ2-7. Looked up from germline, CDR1 is LNHDA and CDR2 is SQIVND (reference sequence). The CDR3 is made up of 13 amino acids.

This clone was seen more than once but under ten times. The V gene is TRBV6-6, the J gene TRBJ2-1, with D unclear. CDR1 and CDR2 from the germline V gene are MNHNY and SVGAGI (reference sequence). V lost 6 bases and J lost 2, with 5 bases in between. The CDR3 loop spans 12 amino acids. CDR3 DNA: TGTGCCAGCAGCCGACCCTACAATGAGCAGTTCTTC. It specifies CASSRPYNEQFF.

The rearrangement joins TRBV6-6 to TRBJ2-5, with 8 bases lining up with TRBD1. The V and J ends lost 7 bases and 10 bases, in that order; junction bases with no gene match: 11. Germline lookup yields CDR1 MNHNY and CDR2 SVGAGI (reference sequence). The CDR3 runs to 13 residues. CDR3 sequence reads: CASNKPGGYNQYF. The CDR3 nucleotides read TGTGCCAGCAACAAGCCAGGGGGCTATAACCAGTACTTC.

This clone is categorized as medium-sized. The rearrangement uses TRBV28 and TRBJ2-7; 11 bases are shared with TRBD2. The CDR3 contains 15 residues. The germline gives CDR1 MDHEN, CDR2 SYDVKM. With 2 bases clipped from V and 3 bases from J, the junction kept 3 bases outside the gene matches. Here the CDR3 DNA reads TGTGCCAGCAGTTTACTAGCGGGGGGTCTCTACGAGCAGTACTTC. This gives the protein CASSLLAGGLYEQYF. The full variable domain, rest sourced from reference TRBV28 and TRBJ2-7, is DVKVTQSSRYLVKRTGEKVFLECVQDMDHENMFWYRQDPGLGLRLIYFSYDVKMKEKGDIPEGYSVSREKKERFSLILESASTNQTSMYLCASSLLAGGLYEQYFGPGTRLTVT.

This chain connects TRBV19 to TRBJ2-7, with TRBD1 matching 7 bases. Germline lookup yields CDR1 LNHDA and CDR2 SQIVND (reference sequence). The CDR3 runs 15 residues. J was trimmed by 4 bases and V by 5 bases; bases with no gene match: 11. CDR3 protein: CASSFGRTGRYEQYF. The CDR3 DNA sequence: TGTGCCAGTAGTTTCGGGCGGACAGGCCGTTACGAGCAGTACTTC.

CDR3 bases: TGTGCCAGCGTTAGTCCTAGCGGCCACGTTCAAGAGACCCAGTACTTC. This codes for CASVSPSGHVQETQYF. This rearrangement joins TRBV28 to TRBJ2-5; 7 bases agree with TRBD2. Germline V gene sequence: CDR1 MDHEN, CDR2 SYDVKM. The V gene end was trimmed by 8 bases and the J gene end by 2 bases; junction bases not matched to a gene: 14. The length of the CDR3 is 16 residues.

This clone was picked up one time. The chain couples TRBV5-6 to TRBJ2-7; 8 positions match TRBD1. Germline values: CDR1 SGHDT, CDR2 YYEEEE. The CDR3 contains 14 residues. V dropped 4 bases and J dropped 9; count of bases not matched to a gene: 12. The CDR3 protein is CASSQDRARVVQYF. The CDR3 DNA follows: TGTGCCAGCAGCCAGGACAGGGCCCGGGTCGTGCAGTACTTC.

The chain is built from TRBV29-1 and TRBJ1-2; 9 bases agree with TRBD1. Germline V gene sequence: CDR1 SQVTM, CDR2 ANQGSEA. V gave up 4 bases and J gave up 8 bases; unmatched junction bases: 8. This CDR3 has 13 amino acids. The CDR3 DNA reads TGCAGCGTTGGGACAGGGGCCTCTAAAGGCTACACCTTC. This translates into CSVGTGASKGYTF.

Here the CDR3 reads CASSLAGQGVDYEQYF. The CDR3 DNA follows: TGTGCCAGCAGCTTAGCGGGACAGGGGGTGGACTACGAGCAGTACTTC. The rearrangement links TRBV7-2 to TRBJ2-7, with 11 bases that match TRBD1. J was trimmed by 3 bases and V by 0 bases; bases with no gene match: 4. The CDR3 covers 16 residues. Germline V gene lookup returns CDR1 SGHTA and CDR2 FQGNSA.

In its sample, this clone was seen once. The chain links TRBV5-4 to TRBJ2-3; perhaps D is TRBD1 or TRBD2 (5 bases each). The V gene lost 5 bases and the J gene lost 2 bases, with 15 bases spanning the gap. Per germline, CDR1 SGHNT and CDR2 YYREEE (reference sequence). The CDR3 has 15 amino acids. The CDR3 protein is CASSRDGEPTDTQYF. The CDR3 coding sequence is TGTGCCAGCAGTCGGGACGGGGAGCCCACAGATACGCAGTATTTT.

Here the CDR3 reads CASSLGTTEQFF. CDR3 DNA: TGTGCCAGCAGCTTGGGGACAACGGAGCAGTTCTTC. V usage is TRBV7-9 and J usage is TRBJ2-1; tentatively, D is TRBD1 (6 bases). The CDR3 has 12 amino acids. Trimming removed 3 bases at V and 10 bases at J, with 10 bases between. The V gene's germline CDR1 is SEHNR and CDR2 FQNEAQ (reference sequence).

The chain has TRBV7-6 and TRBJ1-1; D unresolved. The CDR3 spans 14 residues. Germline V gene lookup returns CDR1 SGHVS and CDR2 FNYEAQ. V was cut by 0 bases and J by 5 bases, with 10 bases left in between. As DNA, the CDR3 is TGTGCCAGCAGCTTAGCAAGGAGTTATACTGAAGCTTTCTTT. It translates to CASSLARSYTEAFF. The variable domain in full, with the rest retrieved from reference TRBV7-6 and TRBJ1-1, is GAGVSQSPRYKVTKRGQDVALRCDPISGHVSLYWYRQALGQGPEFLTYFNYEAQQDKSGLPNDRFSAERPEGSISTLTIQRTEQRDSAMYRCASSLARSYTEAFFGQGTRLTVV.

For the CDR3, the DNA is TGCGCCAGCAGTGAGTCGGGGGGGCCGGGAGATACGCAGTATTTT. Its translation: CASSESGGPGDTQYF. This chain links TRBV10-1 with TRBJ2-3, with D tentatively TRBD2 (7 bases). Germline V gene data show CDR1 as WNHNN and CDR2 as SYGVQD (reference sequence). This CDR3 has 15 residues. V was pared by 0 bases and J by 5 bases, with 12 bases between.

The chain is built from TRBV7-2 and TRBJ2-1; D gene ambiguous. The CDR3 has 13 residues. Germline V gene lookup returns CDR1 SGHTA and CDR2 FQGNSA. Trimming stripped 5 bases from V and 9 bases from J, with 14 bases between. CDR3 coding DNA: TGTGCCAGCAGCGCCTTCTCTTCCGGTGAGCAGTTCTTC. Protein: CASSAFSSGEQFF.

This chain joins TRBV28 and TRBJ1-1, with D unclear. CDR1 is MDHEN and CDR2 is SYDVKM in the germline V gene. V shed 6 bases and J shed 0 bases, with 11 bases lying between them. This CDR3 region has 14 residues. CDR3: CASREVGLNTEAFF. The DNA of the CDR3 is TGTGCCAGCAGGGAGGTGGGGTTGAACACTGAAGCTTTCTTT.

As DNA, the CDR3 is TGTGCCAGTAGTATAGATCAGGGGTCTGGGGCCAACGTCCTGACTTTC. Its translation is CASSIDQGSGANVLTF. This sequence joins TRBV19 and TRBJ2-6, with D tentatively TRBD1 (6 bases). CDR3 size: 16 residues. Trimming took 0 bases from V and 1 from J, leaving 7 bases between them. Germline CDR1 and CDR2: LNHDA and SQIVND (reference sequence).

As DNA, the CDR3 is TGTGCCAGCACCACTTGGGACAGATACGAGCAGTACTTC. This encodes CASTTWDRYEQYF. The V gene is TRBV7-9, the J gene TRBJ2-7, with 7 nucleotides matching TRBD1. This CDR3 has 13 residues. Germline trimming cut 7 bases from V and 4 bases from J; bases unmatched to any gene: 7. Germline V gene sequence: CDR1 SEHNR, CDR2 FQNEAQ (reference sequence).

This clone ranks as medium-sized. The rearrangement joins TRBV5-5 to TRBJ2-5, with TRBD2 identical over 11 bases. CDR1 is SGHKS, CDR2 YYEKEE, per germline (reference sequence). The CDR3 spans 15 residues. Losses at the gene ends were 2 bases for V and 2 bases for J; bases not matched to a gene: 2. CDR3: CASSFSSGGQETQYF. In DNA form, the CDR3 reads TGTGCCAGCAGCTTTTCTAGCGGGGGGCAAGAGACCCAGTACTTC.

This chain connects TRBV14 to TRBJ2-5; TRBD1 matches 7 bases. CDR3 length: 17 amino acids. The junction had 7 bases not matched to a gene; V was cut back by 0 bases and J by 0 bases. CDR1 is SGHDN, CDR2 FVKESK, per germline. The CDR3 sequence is CASSQDTAGGYQETQYF. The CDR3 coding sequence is TGTGCCAGCAGCCAAGATACAGCAGGGGGATACCAAGAGACCCAGTACTTC.

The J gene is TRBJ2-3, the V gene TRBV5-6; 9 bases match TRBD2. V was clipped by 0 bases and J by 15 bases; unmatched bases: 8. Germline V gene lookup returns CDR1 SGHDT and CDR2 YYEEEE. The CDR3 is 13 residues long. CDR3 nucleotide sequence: TGTGCCAGCAGCTTGGTACGCGGGGGGGCCGGTTATTTT. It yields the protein CASSLVRGGAGYF.

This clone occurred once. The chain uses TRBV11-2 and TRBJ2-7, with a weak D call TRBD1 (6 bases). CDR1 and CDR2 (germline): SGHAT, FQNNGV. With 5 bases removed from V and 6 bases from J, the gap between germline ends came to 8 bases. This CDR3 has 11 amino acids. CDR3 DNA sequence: TGTGCCAGCAGCATAGGGGGCGAGCAGTACTTC. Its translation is CASSIGGEQYF.

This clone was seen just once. CDR3 sequence (DNA): TGTGCCAGCAGCCCCGGGGCGGGAGTAGGGGAGACCCAGTACTTC. Translation: CASSPGAGVGETQYF. The chain is built from TRBV11-2 and TRBJ2-5; 7 bases map to TRBD2. Germline CDR1 SGHAT, CDR2 FQNNGV. The V segment lost 5 bases and the J segment 5 bases; nucleotides outside the gene matches: 11. This CDR3 has 15 amino acids.

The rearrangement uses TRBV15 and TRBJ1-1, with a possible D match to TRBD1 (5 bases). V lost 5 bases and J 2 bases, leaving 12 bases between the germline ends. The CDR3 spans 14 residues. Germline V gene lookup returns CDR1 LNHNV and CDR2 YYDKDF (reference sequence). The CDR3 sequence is CATSYRGGNTEAFF. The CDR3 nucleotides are TGTGCCACCAGCTACCGGGGGGGAAACACTGAAGCTTTCTTT.

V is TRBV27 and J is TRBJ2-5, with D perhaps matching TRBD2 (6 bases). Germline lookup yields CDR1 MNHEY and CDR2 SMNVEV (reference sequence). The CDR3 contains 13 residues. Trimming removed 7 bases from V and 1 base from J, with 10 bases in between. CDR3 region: CASKGGLQETQYF. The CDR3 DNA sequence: TGTGCCAGCAAGGGAGGCCTCCAAGAGACCCAGTACTTC.

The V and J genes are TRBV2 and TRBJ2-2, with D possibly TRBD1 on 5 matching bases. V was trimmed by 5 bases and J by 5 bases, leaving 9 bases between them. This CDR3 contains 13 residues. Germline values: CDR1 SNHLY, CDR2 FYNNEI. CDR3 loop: CASSWGRTGELFF. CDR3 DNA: TGTGCCAGCAGTTGGGGCAGAACCGGGGAGCTGTTTTTT.

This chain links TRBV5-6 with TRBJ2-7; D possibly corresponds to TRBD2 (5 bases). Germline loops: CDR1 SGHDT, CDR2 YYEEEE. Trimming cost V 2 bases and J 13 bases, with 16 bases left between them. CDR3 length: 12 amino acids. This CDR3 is CASSLEGHKGYF. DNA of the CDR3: TGTGCCAGCAGCTTAGAGGGCCATAAGGGATACTTC.

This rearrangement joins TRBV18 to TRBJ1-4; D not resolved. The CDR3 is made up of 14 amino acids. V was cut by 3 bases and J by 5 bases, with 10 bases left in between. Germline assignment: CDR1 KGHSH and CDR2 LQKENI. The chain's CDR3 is CASSPFQGNEKLFF. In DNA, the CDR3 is TGTGCCAGCTCACCCTTCCAAGGGAATGAAAAACTGTTTTTT.